The clone carrying this T cell receptor (beta chain) was found once. Antigen unknown. CDR1 is MNHEY and CDR2 is SMNVEV in the germline V gene (reference sequence). V was pared by 2 bases and J by 4 bases, with 8 bases between. The CDR3 has 14 residues. This record comes from a study of OX40 agonist ivuxolimab in advanced cancers. Across the study: Males comprised approximately 84% of the group, whose mean age was approximately 61 years (range roughly 20 to 90). Partial responses were achieved by three patients, one with hepatocellular carcinoma and two with cutaneous melanoma.

General study results and limits: Clonal expansion in partial responders at 0.1-3.0 mg/kg ranked among the lowest.

Produced via immunoSEQ multiplex PCR; TCRdb's table is partial and in-frame only. The table records around 63,000 clones, 75% to 85% of them present only once. V usage is TRBV27 and J usage is TRBJ1-4; D uncertain. The source material was CD4+ or CD8+ T cells sorted from blood, sampled in a trial of the OX40 agonist ivuxolimab. The clonotype originates from an adult with an advanced solid tumor such as melanoma, head and neck, liver or kidney cancer. CDR3 in amino acids: CASSLQRYNEKLFF. CDR3 coding DNA: TGTGCCAGCAGTTTACAGCGATATAATGAAAAACTGTTTTTT.